This T cell receptor (beta chain) originates from a study of blood T cell repertoires in COVID-19. Study information: Researchers got acute and convalescent COVID-19 samples from the United States, Italy and Spain. Sources were T cells, B-cell-depleted T cells, or PBMCs; the material itself was cDNA or gDNA.

Profiled with immunoSEQ multiplex PCR; TCRdb holds only in-frame clones, not every one. This sample has some 450,000 clones; approximately 90% occur once, and the top ten carry roughly 0.84%. Followed longitudinally, the Seattle patients had been enrolled during active infection. The CDR3 contains 14 residues. V dropped 0 bases and J dropped 6 bases, with 11 bases sitting between them. Germline V gene data show CDR1 as SGHNT and CDR2 as YYREEE (reference sequence). Sequencing was performed on peripheral blood. The chain has TRBV5-4 and TRBJ2-3; D might be TRBD2 (5 bases). This receptor was obtained from a man between 18 and 29 years old with COVID-19, enrolled during active disease. The CDR3 reads CASSLDTSPDTQYF. CDR3 in DNA: TGTGCCAGCAGCTTGGACACTAGTCCGGATACGCAGTATTTT.